This TCR beta chain was captured by sequencing in a study of blood T cell repertoires in COVID-19. Overall study: Collection of acute and convalescent COVID-19 samples took place in the United States, Italy and Spain.

The V gene lost 6 bases and the J gene lost 3 bases, with 12 bases spanning the gap. Germline lookup yields CDR1 SNHLY and CDR2 FYNNEI. The CDR3 has 14 amino acids. Per the original methods: Amplification with reference gene primers provided the estimates of nucleated cell counts. Only in-frame clones appear in the TCRdb table, and some are missing; sequencing was by immunoSEQ multiplex PCR. The DNA was the basis for D and trimming; V, J and clone size are from that table. The table has approximately 140,000 clones, about 87% seen once. The chain combines TRBV2 with TRBJ1-5; D is possibly TRBD1 (5 bases). The clonotype was recovered from a woman between 40 and 50 years old with acute or convalescent COVID-19. Sequenced sample: peripheral blood. This CDR3 is CASSYDSYNQPQHF. CDR3 in DNA: TGTGCCAGCAGCTATGACAGTTACAATCAGCCCCAGCATTTT.